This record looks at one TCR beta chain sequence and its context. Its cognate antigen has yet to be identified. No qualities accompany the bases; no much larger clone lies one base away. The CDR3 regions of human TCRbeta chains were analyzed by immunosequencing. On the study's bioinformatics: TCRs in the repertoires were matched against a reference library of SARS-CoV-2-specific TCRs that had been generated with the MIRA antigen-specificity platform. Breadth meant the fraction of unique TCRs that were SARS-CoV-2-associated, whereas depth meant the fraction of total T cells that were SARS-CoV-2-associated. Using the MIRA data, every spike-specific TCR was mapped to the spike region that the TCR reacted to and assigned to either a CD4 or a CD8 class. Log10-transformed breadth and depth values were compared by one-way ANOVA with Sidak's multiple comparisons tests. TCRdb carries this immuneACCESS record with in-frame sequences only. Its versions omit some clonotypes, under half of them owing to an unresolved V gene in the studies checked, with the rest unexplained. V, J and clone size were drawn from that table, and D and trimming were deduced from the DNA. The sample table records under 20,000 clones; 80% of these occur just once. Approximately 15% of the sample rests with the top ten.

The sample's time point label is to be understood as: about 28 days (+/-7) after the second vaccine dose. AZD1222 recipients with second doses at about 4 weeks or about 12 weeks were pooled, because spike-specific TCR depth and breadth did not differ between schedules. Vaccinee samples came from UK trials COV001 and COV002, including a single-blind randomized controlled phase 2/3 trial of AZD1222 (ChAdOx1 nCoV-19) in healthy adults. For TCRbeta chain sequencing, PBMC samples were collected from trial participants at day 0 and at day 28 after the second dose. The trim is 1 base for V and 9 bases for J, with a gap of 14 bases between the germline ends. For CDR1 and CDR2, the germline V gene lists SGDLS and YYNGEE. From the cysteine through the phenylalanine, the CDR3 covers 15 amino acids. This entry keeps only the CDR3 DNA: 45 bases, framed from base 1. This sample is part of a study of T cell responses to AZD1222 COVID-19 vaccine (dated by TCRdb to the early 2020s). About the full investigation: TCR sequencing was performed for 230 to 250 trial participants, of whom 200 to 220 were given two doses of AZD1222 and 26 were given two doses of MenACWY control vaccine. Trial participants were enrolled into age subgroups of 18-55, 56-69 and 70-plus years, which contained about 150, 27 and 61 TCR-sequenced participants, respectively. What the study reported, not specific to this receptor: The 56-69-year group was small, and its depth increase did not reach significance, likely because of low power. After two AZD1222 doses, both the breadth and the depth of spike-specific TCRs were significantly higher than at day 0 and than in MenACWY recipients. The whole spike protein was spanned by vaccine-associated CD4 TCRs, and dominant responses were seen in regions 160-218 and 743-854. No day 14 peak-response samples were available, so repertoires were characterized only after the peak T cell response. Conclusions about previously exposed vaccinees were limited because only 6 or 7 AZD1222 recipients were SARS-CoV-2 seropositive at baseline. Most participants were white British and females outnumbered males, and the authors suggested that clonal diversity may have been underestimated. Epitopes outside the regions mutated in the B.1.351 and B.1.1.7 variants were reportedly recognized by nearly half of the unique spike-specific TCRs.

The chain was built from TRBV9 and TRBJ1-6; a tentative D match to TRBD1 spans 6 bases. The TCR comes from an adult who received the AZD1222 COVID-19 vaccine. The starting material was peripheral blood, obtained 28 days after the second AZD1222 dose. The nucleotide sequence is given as TGTGCCAGCAGCGTAATCGGGGGGCCCCTTTCACCCCTCCACTTT. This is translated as CASSVIGGPLSPLHF.